What follows are 25 T cell receptor beta chains derived from one specimen sequenced in a study of T cell responses to AZD1222 COVID-19 vaccine. Measured with immunoSEQ multiplex PCR; TCRdb has only the in-frame clones, and not every one. This sample has about 160,000 clones, with roughly nine tenths found just once. The sequencing used peripheral blood, collected on day 0 of AZD1222 vaccination. These receptors all stem from an adult in good health.

This clone was detected only a few times. The J gene is TRBJ1-5, the V gene TRBV5-4; 9 bases map to TRBD1. V was pared by 4 bases and J by 4 bases, with 3 bases of the junction left unmatched. Per the germline V gene, CDR1 is SGHNT and CDR2 is YYREEE (reference sequence). The CDR3 is 14 residues long. CDR3 DNA: TGTGCCAGCAGCCAAGACAGGGGGAATCAGCCCCAGCATTTT. Its protein product is CASSQDRGNQPQHF.

This clone was observed a handful of times. The chain recombines TRBV28 with TRBJ1-6, with 9 bases matching TRBD1. Trimming removed 6 bases from V and 7 bases from J; junction bases left unmatched: 7. The CDR3 consists of 15 residues. Germline V gives CDR1 MDHEN, CDR2 SYDVKM. The CDR3 coding sequence is TGTGCCAGCAGACGCACCGGGACAGGGAATTCACCCCTCCACTTT. Translation: CASRRTGTGNSPLHF.

The chain combines TRBV7-2 with TRBJ1-2; D remains ambiguous. This CDR3 comprises 11 residues. Germline CDR1 and CDR2: SGHTA and FQGNSA. V lost 3 bases and J 8 bases, leaving 7 bases between the germline ends. CDR3 sequence (DNA): TGTGCCAGCAGCTTCGGAGTGGGCTACACCTTC. Its translation is CASSFGVGYTF. The full variable domain, in which reference TRBV7-2 and TRBJ1-2 provide the parts outside the CDR3, is GAGVSQSPSNKVTEKGKDVELRCDPISGHTALYWYRQSLGQGLEFLIYFQGNSAPDKSGLPSDRFSAERTGGSVSTLTIQRTQQEDSAVYLCASSFGVGYTFGSGTRLTVV.

This clone was seen only once. CDR3 residues: CASSLGGMRNTGELFF. The CDR3 DNA follows: TGTGCCAGCAGCTTAGGAGGAATGCGTAACACCGGGGAGCTGTTTTTT. The chain employs TRBV7-2 and TRBJ2-2; unclear D gene. The V end was cut by 1 base, the J end by 2 bases, with 11 bases between. From germline, CDR1 is SGHTA and CDR2 FQGNSA. The CDR3 totals 16 residues.

The chain employs TRBV12-5 and TRBJ1-1, with 11 bases lining up with TRBD1. CDR3 length: 19 residues. Germline loops: CDR1 LGHNT, CDR2 FRNRAP. The V and J ends lost 0 bases and 0 bases, in that order; junction bases with no gene match: 9. CDR3 sequence: CASGLVLGQGVFLNTEAFF. CDR3 sequence (DNA): TGTGCTAGTGGTTTGGTACTGGGACAGGGGGTTTTCCTGAACACTGAAGCTTTCTTT.

This clone has only one observation. The chain recombines TRBV28 with TRBJ2-4; D is undetermined. Trimming took off 3 bases at V and 5 bases at J, with 5 bases between the two ends. Germline CDR1 MDHEN, CDR2 SYDVKM. The length of the CDR3 is 12 residues. CDR3 DNA: TGTGCCAGCAGTTTGCCACAAAACATTCAGTACTTC. Protein product: CASSLPQNIQYF.

This clone has a single count. The V call is TRBV28, the J call TRBJ2-7; perhaps TRBD1 as D (6 bases). V lost 5 bases and J lost 1, with 12 bases in between. Germline CDR1 reads MDHEN; CDR2 reads SYDVKM. CDR3 size: 14 residues. Here the CDR3 reads CASSQRQVSYEQYF. CDR3 sequence (DNA): TGTGCCAGCAGTCAGAGACAGGTATCCTACGAGCAGTACTTC.

The chain's CDR3 is CASSESGTGHQPQHF. CDR3 in DNA: TGTGCCAGCAGTGAATCAGGGACCGGTCATCAGCCCCAGCATTTT. V gene TRBV2 combines with J gene TRBJ1-5; D is possibly TRBD1 (5 bases). Germline-derived CDR1 and CDR2 are SNHLY and FYNNEI. The germline V and J ends were trimmed by 2 bases and 5 bases, with 13 bases remaining between them. The length of the CDR3 is 15 residues. The complete variable domain, with remaining parts taken from reference TRBV2 and TRBJ1-5, reads EPEVTQTPSHQVTQMGQEVILRCVPISNHLYFYWYRQILGQKVEFLVSFYNNEISEKSEIFDDQFSVERPDGSNFTLKIRSTKLEDSAMYFCASSESGTGHQPQHFGDGTRLSIL.

V and J are TRBV18 and TRBJ2-5; tentatively, D is TRBD1 (5 bases). The ends were cut back, 5 bases at V and 4 bases at J, with 11 bases in the middle. Germline loops: CDR1 KGHSH, CDR2 LQKENI. The CDR3 runs to 13 residues. The CDR3: CASSKGRGETQYF. The CDR3 DNA reads TGTGCCAGCTCAAAGGGGCGCGGAGAGACCCAGTACTTC. The variable domain in full, with the rest retrieved from reference TRBV18 and TRBJ2-5, is NAGVMQNPRHLVRRRGQEARLRCSPMKGHSHVYWYRQLPEEGLKFMVYLQKENIIDESGMPKERFSAEFPKEGPSILRIQQVVRGDSAAYFCASSKGRGETQYFGPGTRLLVL.

The chain recombines TRBV28 with TRBJ2-7, with TRBD1 identical over 7 bases. The germline V gene encodes CDR1 MDHEN and CDR2 SYDVKM. Trimming took 6 bases from V and 2 from J; bases not matched to a gene: 4. CDR3 size: 13 residues. The CDR3 bases are TGTGCCAGCAGAGGGACAGAGACCTACGAGCAGTACTTC. Translation: CASRGTETYEQYF.

The chain employs TRBV5-8 and TRBJ1-1; D uncertain. The germline gives CDR1 SGHTS, CDR2 YDEGEE. The CDR3 consists of 14 residues. Between the trimmed V and J ends, which lost 4 bases and 1 base, there was a span of 11 bases. CDR3 in DNA: TGTGCCAGCAGCCCGATTGTGGGGAACACTGAAGCTTTCTTT. Translated, it gives CASSPIVGNTEAFF. The variable domain in full, with the rest retrieved from reference TRBV5-8 and TRBJ1-1, is EAGVTQSPTHLIKTRGQQATLRCSPISGHTSVYWYQQALGLGLQFLLWYDEGEERNRGNFPPRFSGRQFPNYSSELNVNALELEDSALYLCASSPIVGNTEAFFGQGTRLTVV.

The chain is built from TRBV5-1 and TRBJ1-2, with a tentative D call TRBD1 (6 bases). The ends were cut back, 2 bases at V and 6 bases at J, with 11 bases in the middle. CDR3 size: 13 residues. Germline V gives CDR1 SGHRS, CDR2 YFSETQ. The CDR3 loop reads CASSLGQNNGYTF. Here the CDR3 DNA reads TGCGCCAGCAGCTTAGGACAGAATAATGGCTACACCTTC.

This clone was recorded once. This chain uses TRBV27 with TRBJ1-1; tentatively, D is TRBD1 (6 bases). The CDR3 spans 12 residues. Germline V gene sequence: CDR1 MNHEY, CDR2 SMNVEV (reference sequence). The V end lost 6 bases, the J end lost 11 bases, and 16 bases lay between the germline ends. The chain's CDR3 is CASRASQGRAFF. CDR3 nucleotide sequence: TGTGCCAGCAGAGCTTCACAGGGTAGGGCTTTCTTT.

This clone was detected once. This rearrangement joins TRBV4-2 to TRBJ1-2; the D is unclear. V lost 0 bases to trimming and J lost 4 bases, with 12 bases between them. Germline V gene data show CDR1 as LGHNA and CDR2 as YNFKEQ. This CDR3 is 15 amino acids long. The CDR3 DNA reads as TGTGCCAGCAGCCAAGAACGCAAGCCCCGCTATGGCTACACCTTC. It codes for CASSQERKPRYGYTF.

The genes are TRBV6-2 or TRBV6-3 and TRBJ2-5, with 12 bases aligning to TRBD2. The CDR3 covers 15 residues. V was clipped by 0 bases and J by 5 bases; unmatched bases: 1. The germline gives CDR1 MNHEY, CDR2 SVGEGT. CDR3 region: CASSYSTSGSETQYF. The CDR3 nucleotides are TGTGCCAGCAGTTACTCGACTAGCGGGAGTGAGACCCAGTACTTC.

This clone was counted once. The chain links TRBV3-1 (or the pseudogene TRBV3-2) to TRBJ1-3; D remains unclear. V lost 1 base, J lost 0 bases, and 7 bases lay in between. CDR1 and CDR2 from the germline V gene are LGHDT and YNNKEL (reference sequence). This CDR3 is built from 15 residues. CDR3 DNA sequence: TGTGCCAGCAGCCAAGTAAAGAGCTCTGGAAACACCATATATTTT. It is translated as CASSQVKSSGNTIYF.

This clone was counted a single time. V and J are TRBV6-1 and TRBJ2-1, with D unresolved. Trimming stripped 0 bases from V and 13 bases from J, with 10 bases between. The CDR3 extends over 12 amino acids. The V gene's germline CDR1 is MNHNS and CDR2 SASEGT. In nucleotides, the CDR3 is TGTGCCAGCAGTGAAGCGATTCCCCCACAGTTCTTC. Translated: CASSEAIPPQFF.

This sequence joins TRBV2 and TRBJ2-2; D gene unclear. The CDR3 spans 13 residues. Per germline, CDR1 SNHLY and CDR2 FYNNEI. Trimming stripped 4 bases from V and 4 bases from J, with 7 bases between. CDR3 amino acids: CASSVLGTGELFF. The CDR3 DNA is TGTGCCAGCAGTGTTCTGGGCACCGGGGAGCTGTTTTTT.

This clone was observed a handful of times. V usage is TRBV7-2 and J usage is TRBJ2-7; 12 bases align to TRBD1. CDR1 and CDR2 from the germline V gene are SGHTA and FQGNSA. Losses at the gene ends were 1 base for V and 5 bases for J; bases not matched to a gene: 6. This CDR3 has 16 amino acids. The CDR3 coding sequence is TGTGCCAGCAGCTTAGTGGGACAGGGGGCTCTGAACGAGCAGTACTTC. Its translation is CASSLVGQGALNEQYF. Using reference TRBV7-2 and TRBJ2-7 for the parts outside the CDR3, the full variable domain is GAGVSQSPSNKVTEKGKDVELRCDPISGHTALYWYRQSLGQGLEFLIYFQGNSAPDKSGLPSDRFSAERTGGSVSTLTIQRTQQEDSAVYLCASSLVGQGALNEQYFGPGTRLTVT.

This clone has only one observation. The chain couples TRBV5-1 to TRBJ2-3; D assignment may be TRBD1 or TRBD2 (5 bases each). V lost 4 bases, J lost 0 bases, and 12 bases lay in between. The CDR3 is 15 amino acids. Germline V lookup: CDR1 SGHRS, CDR2 YFSETQ. Here the CDR3 DNA reads TGCGCCAGCAGCCCGGGACCAACTAGCACAGATACGCAGTATTTT. This gives the protein CASSPGPTSTDTQYF.

The chain recombines TRBV7-9 with TRBJ1-1; D remains ambiguous. The germline V and J ends were trimmed by 2 bases and 3 bases, with 7 bases remaining between them. The CDR3 is made up of 13 amino acids. Germline values: CDR1 SEHNR, CDR2 FQNEAQ (reference sequence). CDR3: CASSLLQDTEAFF. In DNA, the CDR3 is TGTGCCAGCAGCTTACTGCAGGACACTGAAGCTTTCTTT.

J is TRBJ1-1 and V is TRBV6-1; D perhaps matches TRBD1 (5 bases). The V and J ends lost 1 base and 0 bases respectively, with 6 bases between them. This CDR3 has 14 residues. CDR1 MNHNS and CDR2 SASEGT come from the germline V gene. CDR3 protein: CASSEGGLNTEAFF. CDR3 DNA sequence: TGTGCCAGCAGTGAAGGGGGCTTGAACACTGAAGCTTTCTTT.

The rearrangement links TRBV6-6 to TRBJ1-5; the D gene is possibly TRBD1 (5 bases). Germline V lookup: CDR1 MNHNY, CDR2 SVGAGI (reference sequence). CDR3 length: 14 amino acids. V shed 1 base and J shed 4 bases, with 8 bases lying between them. CDR3 DNA sequence: TGTGCCAGCAGTTACTGGGGGACGAATCAGCCCCAGCATTTT. Its protein is CASSYWGTNQPQHF.

This sequence joins TRBV2 and TRBJ2-5; either TRBD1 or TRBD2 may supply D (6 bases each). Germline V gives CDR1 SNHLY, CDR2 FYNNEI. V lost 5 bases, J lost 7 bases, and 11 bases lay in between. The CDR3 loop spans 12 amino acids. The CDR3, as DNA: TGTGCCAGCAGTCTCGAGGGGGGGACCCAGTACTTC. It encodes CASSLEGGTQYF.

The V gene is TRBV6-5, the J gene TRBJ1-2; D is ambiguous. Per germline, CDR1 MNHEY and CDR2 SVGAGI. The CDR3 consists of 12 residues. V was clipped by 6 bases and J by 4 bases, with 9 bases between them. The CDR3 here is CASRSLSYGYTF. The CDR3 nucleotides are TGTGCCAGCAGATCCCTCTCCTATGGCTACACCTTC.